The 27 T cell receptor beta chains reported below all come from one sample, sequenced in a study of spatial heterogeneity in lung cancer. Study conclusions and caveats: Counts of expanded alpha and beta TCRs within tumors tracked the tumor nonsynonymous mutation count.

TCRdb reprocessed the 5' RACE reads with MiXCR, giving one entry per CDR3 protein. The sample yields roughly 17,000 distinct CDR3 sequences, 6.2% seen once. The time point is: sample taken at primary tumor resection. Antigens of these TCRs are unknown. The sample consisted of lung tumor tissue, taken at surgery. These receptors were collected from a male donor with early-stage non-small cell lung cancer.

This clonotype occurred many times. V is TRBV28 and J is TRBJ1-1; maybe TRBD1 (6 bases). V was pared by 4 bases and J by 7 bases, with 10 bases between. This CDR3 contains 12 residues. CDR1 is MDHEN, CDR2 SYDVKM, per germline. The CDR3 spells CASSSQGLEAFF. The DNA of the CDR3 is TGTGCCAGCAGTTCCCAGGGGCTTGAAGCTTTCTTT.

This clonotype was detected ten times or more. This chain joins TRBV20-1 and TRBJ1-1, with D unresolved. This CDR3 has 14 residues. V was clipped by 0 bases and J by 1 base, with 9 bases between them. Germline values: CDR1 DFQATT, CDR2 SNEGSKA (reference sequence). CDR3 DNA sequence: TGCAGTGCTAGAGATTTTGGGTCGAACACTGAAGCTTTCTTT. This gives the protein CSARDFGSNTEAFF.

This clonotype was seen more than once but under ten times. The chain is built from TRBV20-1 and TRBJ1-2, with 9 nucleotides matching TRBD1. Unmatched junction bases numbered 7, after V lost 6 bases and J lost 8 bases. The CDR3 totals 12 residues. Germline V gives CDR1 DFQATT, CDR2 SNEGSKA (reference sequence). The CDR3 protein is CSALDRGSGYTF. The CDR3 region has the DNA TGCAGTGCATTAGACAGGGGGAGCGGCTACACCTTC.

This clonotype occurred many times. This chain uses TRBV11-2 with TRBJ2-4; D not resolved. The CDR3 sequence is 12 residues long. With 3 bases removed from V and 15 bases from J, the gap between germline ends came to 15 bases. Germline-derived CDR1 and CDR2 are SGHAT and FQNNGV. This chain's CDR3 is CASSFSEAIRYF. The CDR3 DNA is TGTGCCAGCAGCTTTTCTGAGGCTATCCGGTACTTC.

Many counts were recorded for this clonotype. This sequence joins TRBV4-1 and TRBJ2-3, with D unclear. The CDR3 is 13 amino acids. The ends were cut back, 2 bases at V and 1 base at J, with 4 bases in the middle. CDR1 is MGHRA and CDR2 is YSYEKL in the germline V gene. CDR3 sequence reads: CASSQIGTDTQYF. The CDR3 DNA follows: TGCGCCAGCAGCCAAATCGGCACAGATACGCAGTATTTT.

The CDR3 DNA follows: TGTGCCATCAGTGGGGCGACGGGGGCCTACGAGCAGTACTTC. This gives the protein CAISGATGAYEQYF. The chain has TRBV10-3 and TRBJ2-7; perhaps TRBD2 as D (6 bases). Deletions cut 4 bases from V and 2 bases from J, with 12 bases between. Germline V gives CDR1 ENHRY, CDR2 SYGVKD. CDR3 size: 14 residues.

This clonotype was recorded at least ten times. This chain links TRBV2 with TRBJ1-5, with D uncertain. Germline-derived CDR1 and CDR2 are SNHLY and FYNNEI. Trimming pared 5 bases from V and 3 bases from J, leaving 11 bases between. The CDR3 sequence is 14 residues long. The CDR3 coding sequence is TGTGCCAGCAGTCTTGACGGTATCAATCAGCCCCAGCATTTT. Residues: CASSLDGINQPQHF.

This clonotype came up many times. The V and J genes are TRBV9 and TRBJ2-4; D is unresolved. The CDR3 is 15 residues long. The V gene's germline CDR1 is SGDLS and CDR2 YYNGEE. V was clipped by 2 bases and J by 0 bases, with 9 bases between them. CDR3 amino acids: CASSVDGVAKNIQYF. CDR3 in DNA: TGTGCCAGCAGCGTCGACGGAGTAGCCAAAAACATTCAGTACTTC.

By sample share, this clonotype is large. The chain employs TRBV7-8 and TRBJ2-3; 10 bases agree with TRBD2. V lost 6 bases and J lost 6; bases outside the gene matches: 9. The CDR3 covers 15 residues. From germline, CDR1 is SGHVS and CDR2 FQNEAQ. CDR3: CASSYSGGAGDTQYF. In DNA form, the CDR3 reads TGTGCCAGCAGTTACAGCGGGGGGGCAGGGGATACGCAGTATTTT.

Ten or more counts support this clonotype. This chain connects TRBV7-6 to TRBJ1-5, with D tentatively TRBD1 (6 bases). The germline gives CDR1 SGHVS, CDR2 FNYEAQ. This CDR3 spans 15 amino acids. V dropped 0 bases and J dropped 3 bases, with 9 bases sitting between them. CDR3 residues: CASSLAGGFNQPQHF. The CDR3 coding sequence is TGTGCCAGCAGCTTAGCCGGGGGCTTCAATCAGCCCCAGCATTTT.

This clonotype occurred many times. The chain employs TRBV6-6 and TRBJ2-6; TRBD2 aligns across 7 bases. The trim removed 6 bases at V and 0 bases at J, leaving 8 bases unmatched. Germline V gene sequence: CDR1 MNHNY, CDR2 SVGAGI (reference sequence). This CDR3 is built from 17 residues. CDR3 DNA sequence: TGTGCCAGCAGCCCCGGGACGGGAGGCTCTGGGGCCAACGTCCTGACTTTC. Translated, it gives CASSPGTGGSGANVLTF.

There are many counts of this clonotype. The chain employs TRBV7-8 and TRBJ2-2; D not certain. The V gene's germline CDR1 is SGHVS and CDR2 FQNEAQ. V was trimmed by 5 bases and J by 2 bases, leaving 12 bases between them. CDR3 size: 15 residues. The chain's CDR3 is CASSPRVFNTGELFF. CDR3 bases: TGTGCCAGCAGCCCCCGGGTCTTTAACACCGGGGAGCTGTTTTTT.

This clonotype appeared many times. This chain connects TRBV30 to TRBJ2-2; D gene unclear. V lost 1 base and J 6 bases, leaving 9 bases between the germline ends. Germline V gives CDR1 GTSNPN, CDR2 SVGIG (reference sequence). CDR3 length: 13 residues. The CDR3 bases are TGTGCCTGGAGTGGCCAAATGGCCGGGGAGCTGTTTTTT. Protein: CAWSGQMAGELFF.

This clonotype was found many times. The chain carries TRBV5-6 and TRBJ1-5; unclear D gene. Germline CDR1 reads SGHDT; CDR2 reads YYEEEE. The V and J ends lost 1 base and 2 bases respectively, with 7 bases between them. This CDR3 is built from 14 residues. CDR3 protein: CASSLRWGNQPQHF. The CDR3 coding sequence is TGTGCCAGCAGCTTGAGATGGGGCAATCAGCCCCAGCATTTT.

This clonotype has just one count. The chain is built from TRBV19 and TRBJ2-5; 9 bases line up with TRBD1. Unmatched junction bases numbered 11, after V lost 11 bases and J lost 4 bases. CDR3 length equals 14 residues. The germline V gene encodes CDR1 LNHDA and CDR2 SQIVND (reference sequence). CDR3 sequence reads: CASGRGQGVETQYF. The CDR3, as DNA: TGTGCCTCCGGCCGGGGACAGGGTGTAGAGACCCAGTACTTC.

This clonotype was detected many times. The chain links TRBV10-3 to TRBJ1-3; tentatively, D is TRBD1 (5 bases). The CDR3 is 15 residues long. CDR1 and CDR2 from the germline V gene are ENHRY and SYGVKD. Trimming took 0 bases from V and 4 from J, leaving 10 bases between them. In DNA, the CDR3 is TGTGCCATCAGTGAGTCTGGAGGGACGGGAAACACCATATATTTT. Its translation is CAISESGGTGNTIYF.

Within the sample, this clonotype is medium-sized (0.01 to 0.1%). The rearrangement uses TRBV29-1 and TRBJ1-2; D is unclear. The germline gives CDR1 SQVTM, CDR2 ANQGSEA. V gave up 3 bases and J gave up 1 base, with 6 bases separating them. CDR3 length equals 12 residues. This chain's CDR3 is CSVEANNYGYTF. The CDR3 nucleotides read TGCAGCGTTGAGGCGAATAACTATGGCTACACCTTC.

The gene calls are TRBV14 and TRBJ1-1; D unclear. CDR1 and CDR2 (germline): SGHDN, FVKESK. CDR3 length equals 13 residues. V was trimmed by 3 bases and J by 5 bases, leaving 10 bases between them. The CDR3 loop is CASSQGVTTEAFF. CDR3 bases: TGTGCCAGCAGCCAGGGAGTGACTACTGAAGCTTTCTTT.

In its sample, this clonotype was seen many times. The rearrangement joins TRBV27 to TRBJ2-7; D gene uncertain. Germline CDR1 reads MNHEY; CDR2 reads SMNVEV (reference sequence). The CDR3 has 11 amino acids. V gave up 4 bases and J gave up 4 bases, with 5 bases separating them. CDR3 loop: CASSSYYEQYF. The CDR3 nucleotides read TGTGCCAGCAGTTCTTATTACGAGCAGTACTTC.

This clonotype was seen ten or more times. The chain uses TRBV7-9 and TRBJ2-5; maybe TRBD2 (6 bases). Deletions cut 0 bases from V and 5 bases from J, with 16 bases between. The CDR3 is made up of 16 amino acids. The V gene's germline CDR1 is SEHNR and CDR2 FQNEAQ (reference sequence). CDR3 in DNA: TGTGCCAGCAGCTTAGCCGATGGGGGGACGCCGGAGACCCAGTACTTC. As protein: CASSLADGGTPETQYF.

At least ten counts were recorded for this clonotype. The chain employs TRBV6-1 and TRBJ2-3, with TRBD2 identical over 13 bases. V gave up 4 bases and J gave up 8 bases; unmatched junction bases: 9. The germline V gene has CDR1 MNHNS and CDR2 SASEGT. The CDR3 length is 16 residues. The CDR3 DNA reads TGTGCCAGCAGTGGAGGACTAGCGGGAGAAGGAGTTACGCAGTATTTT. It translates to CASSGGLAGEGVTQYF.

The chain joins TRBV12-3 or TRBV12-4 to TRBJ2-7; D assignment may be TRBD1 or TRBD2 (5 bases each). V shed 3 bases and J shed 7 bases, with 16 bases lying between them. The CDR3 totals 14 residues. Written as DNA, the CDR3 is TGTGCCAGCAGTTTTCCGGGATTAGGGGATGAGCAGTACTTC. Its protein is CASSFPGLGDEQYF.

This clonotype was counted ten times or more. The genes are TRBV15 and TRBJ2-4, with D unclear. The CDR3 runs 13 residues. Trimming removed 5 bases from V and 6 bases from J, with 11 bases in between. Germline V gives CDR1 LNHNV, CDR2 YYDKDF (reference sequence). CDR3 in DNA: TGTGCCACCAGCGACATGGGCGGAAACATTCAGTACTTC. Translated, it gives CATSDMGGNIQYF.

The genes are TRBV7-9 and TRBJ1-5; TRBD1 matches 12 bases. This CDR3 has 15 amino acids. The V gene end was trimmed by 5 bases and the J gene end by 9 bases; junction bases not matched to a gene: 8. CDR1 SEHNR and CDR2 FQNEAQ come from the germline V gene (reference sequence). The CDR3 nucleotides read TGTGCCAGCAGCCTAGTGGGACAGGGGGCTATGCCCCAGCATTTT. It specifies CASSLVGQGAMPQHF.

This clonotype was counted ten times or more. V gene TRBV4-1 combines with J gene TRBJ1-2, with 7 nucleotides matching TRBD1. CDR3 length equals 13 residues. V was clipped by 3 bases and J by 4 bases; unmatched bases: 2. CDR1 is MGHRA, CDR2 YSYEKL, per germline. The CDR3 protein is CASSQTGSYGYTF. The CDR3 nucleotides are TGCGCCAGCAGCCAGACAGGGAGCTATGGCTACACCTTC.

In its sample, this clonotype is medium-sized. This chain joins TRBV7-2 and TRBJ1-5; no clear D gene. V lost 1 base, J lost 1 base, and 8 bases lay in between. The CDR3 is 15 residues long. Germline loops: CDR1 SGHTA, CDR2 FQGNSA. CDR3 sequence (DNA): TGTGCCAGCAGCTTAGGGCCGGGAAGCAATCAGCCCCAGCATTTT. It specifies CASSLGPGSNQPQHF. The full variable domain, its missing parts supplied by reference TRBV7-2 and TRBJ1-5, is GAGVSQSPSNKVTEKGKDVELRCDPISGHTALYWYRQSLGQGLEFLIYFQGNSAPDKSGLPSDRFSAERTGGSVSTLTIQRTQQEDSAVYLCASSLGPGSNQPQHFGDGTRLSIL.

This clonotype was seen ten or more times. This chain uses TRBV6-5 with TRBJ1-5; the D gene is possibly TRBD1 (5 bases). Between the trimmed V and J ends, which lost 4 bases and 2 bases, there was a span of 12 bases. The CDR3 spans 15 residues. Germline lookup yields CDR1 MNHEY and CDR2 SVGAGI. The CDR3 DNA reads as TGTGCCAGCAGTTCTTCAGGGTCTGGCAATCAGCCCCAGCATTTT. Translation: CASSSSGSGNQPQHF.